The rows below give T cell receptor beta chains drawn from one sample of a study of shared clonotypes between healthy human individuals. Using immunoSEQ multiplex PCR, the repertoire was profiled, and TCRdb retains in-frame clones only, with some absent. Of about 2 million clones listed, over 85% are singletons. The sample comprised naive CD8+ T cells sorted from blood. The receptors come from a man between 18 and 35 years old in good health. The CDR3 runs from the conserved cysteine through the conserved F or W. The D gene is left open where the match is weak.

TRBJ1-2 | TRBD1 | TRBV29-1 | CSVEFWDRGNYGYTF
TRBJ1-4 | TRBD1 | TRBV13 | CASSMDRDARQLFF
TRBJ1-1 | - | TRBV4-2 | CASSPQGTEAFF
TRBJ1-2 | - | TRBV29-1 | CSVDVLGEGANYGYTF
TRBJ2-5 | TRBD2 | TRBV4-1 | CASSLRLAGIQETQYF
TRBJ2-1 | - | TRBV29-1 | CSVVSTRVYNEQFF
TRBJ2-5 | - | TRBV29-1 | CSVSLQNQETQYF
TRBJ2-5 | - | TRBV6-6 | CASSYEVGLGETQYF
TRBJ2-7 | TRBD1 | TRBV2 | CASTPGRGYYEQYF
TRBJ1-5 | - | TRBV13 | CASSLGMGQPQHF